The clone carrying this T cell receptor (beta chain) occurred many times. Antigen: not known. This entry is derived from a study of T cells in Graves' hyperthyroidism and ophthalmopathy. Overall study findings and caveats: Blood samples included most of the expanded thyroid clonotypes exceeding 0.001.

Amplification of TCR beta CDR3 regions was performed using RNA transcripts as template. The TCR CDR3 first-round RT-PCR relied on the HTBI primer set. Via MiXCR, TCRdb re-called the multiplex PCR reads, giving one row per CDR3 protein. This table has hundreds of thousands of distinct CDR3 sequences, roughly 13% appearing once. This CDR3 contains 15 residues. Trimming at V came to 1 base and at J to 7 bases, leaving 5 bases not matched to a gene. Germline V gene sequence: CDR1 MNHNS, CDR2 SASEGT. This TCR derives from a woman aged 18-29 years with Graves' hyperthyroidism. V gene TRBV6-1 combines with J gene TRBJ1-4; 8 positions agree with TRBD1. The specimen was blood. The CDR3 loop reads CASSEGDRFREKLFF. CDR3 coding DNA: TGTGCCAGCAGTGAAGGGGACAGGTTTCGTGAAAAACTGTTTTTT.